Each of the 13 T cell receptor beta chains below was sequenced from the same sample in a study of human T cells and chemical hapten exposure. Using its own MiXCR run on the RACE reads, TCRdb lists one record per CDR3 protein. The table has some 97,000 distinct CDR3 sequences, roughly a quarter seen once. Time point meaning: patch test 3, about 24 weeks after DPC sensitization. Treatment here: therapeutic diphenylcyclopropenone sensitization with weekly scalp DPC. Sequenced here: whole blood, sampled in connection with sensitization to the hapten diphenylcyclopropenone (DPC). The receptor source for this set is a man aged 35-49 years with alopecia areata. Some clones in this sample may be carry-over from other donors' samples.

This chain connects TRBV28 to TRBJ1-5; D unresolved. Germline CDR1 reads MDHEN; CDR2 reads SYDVKM. V lost 9 bases, J lost 2 bases, and 11 bases lay in between. The CDR3 has 13 amino acids. CDR3 protein: CASSDLGNQPQHF. CDR3 DNA sequence: TGTGCCAGTAGTGATTTGGGCAATCAGCCCCAGCATTTT.

In this sample, this clonotype turned up a few times. The V and J genes are TRBV6-1 and TRBJ2-4; 9 bases are shared with TRBD1. CDR1 is MNHNS, CDR2 SASEGT, per germline. The CDR3 has 18 amino acids. The junction had 11 bases not matched to a gene; V was cut back by 4 bases and J by 1 base. The CDR3 region has the DNA TGTGCCAGCAGTGGTAGTGGGACAGGGAGGGCGGCCAAAAACATTCAGTACTTC. Protein: CASSGSGTGRAAKNIQYF.

There are a few counts of this clonotype. J is TRBJ2-7 and V is TRBV28; possibly TRBD2 for D (6 bases). CDR1 is MDHEN, CDR2 SYDVKM, per germline. The CDR3 is 14 residues long. Trimming took off 6 bases at V and 2 bases at J, with 14 bases between the two ends. The CDR3 sequence: CASSPWDSTYEQYF. CDR3 nucleotide sequence: TGTGCCAGCAGCCCGTGGGACTCCACCTACGAGCAGTACTTC.

The chain is built from TRBV27 and TRBJ1-6; D may be TRBD1 (5 bases). V shed 5 bases and J shed 9 bases, with 14 bases lying between them. CDR1 and CDR2 from the germline V gene are MNHEY and SMNVEV (reference sequence). The CDR3 loop spans 14 amino acids. The CDR3 DNA sequence: TGTGCCAGCAGTCGCGGGACCGAGGTTTCACCCCTCCACTTT. Protein: CASSRGTEVSPLHF.

This chain uses TRBV20-1 with TRBJ1-4, with D possibly TRBD1 on 6 matching bases. The CDR3 is made up of 14 amino acids. Germline V gene data show CDR1 as DFQATT and CDR2 as SNEGSKA (reference sequence). The V end lost 4 bases, the J end lost 7 bases, and 16 bases lay between the germline ends. CDR3 region: CSATSQGSGEKLFF. CDR3 nucleotides: TGCAGTGCTACATCTCAGGGGAGCGGTGAAAAACTGTTTTTT.

This sequence joins TRBV5-4 and TRBJ1-2; 7 bases align to TRBD1. The CDR3 extends over 14 amino acids. From germline, CDR1 is SGHNT and CDR2 YYREEE (reference sequence). The V segment lost 4 bases and the J segment 2 bases; nucleotides outside the gene matches: 5. CDR3 region: CASSHRGWNYGYTF. As DNA, the CDR3 is TGTGCCAGCAGCCACAGGGGCTGGAACTATGGCTACACCTTC. The entire variable domain, with the rest obtained from reference TRBV5-4 and TRBJ1-2, is as follows: ETGVTQSPTHLIKTRGQQVTLRCSSQSGHNTVSWYQQALGQGPQFIFQYYREEENGRGNFPPRFSGLQFPNYSSELNVNALELDDSALYLCASSHRGWNYGYTFGSGTRLTVV.

This clonotype was found a few times. This sequence joins TRBV19 and TRBJ2-5; TRBD1 matches at 8 bases. V shed 6 bases, J shed 3 bases, and the junction held 3 bases outside the gene matches. Germline V gene sequence: CDR1 LNHDA, CDR2 SQIVND (reference sequence). The CDR3 has 13 residues. CDR3 nucleotide sequence: TGTGCCAGTAGCATGACAGGGGAAGAGACCCAGTACTTC. Translation gives CASSMTGEETQYF. The entire variable domain, with the rest obtained from reference TRBV19 and TRBJ2-5, is as follows: DGGITQSPKYLFRKEGQNVTLSCEQNLNHDAMYWYRQDPGQGLRLIYYSQIVNDFQKGDIAEGYSVSREKKESFPLTVTSAQKNPTAFYLCASSMTGEETQYFGPGTRLLVL.

The chain recombines TRBV27 with TRBJ2-5; no definite D call. The CDR3 runs 14 residues. V was cut by 1 base and J by 6 bases, with 12 bases left in between. The germline V gene encodes CDR1 MNHEY and CDR2 SMNVEV (reference sequence). CDR3 loop: CASSLFGGRQTQYF. CDR3 in DNA: TGTGCCAGCAGTTTATTCGGCGGCCGGCAGACCCAGTACTTC.

V is TRBV7-7 and J is TRBJ2-3; the match to TRBD2 covers 14 bases. Germline V gene sequence: CDR1 SSHAT, CDR2 FNYEAQ (reference sequence). With 5 bases clipped from V and 4 bases from J, the junction kept 8 bases outside the gene matches. This CDR3 is 17 amino acids long. The CDR3 DNA reads TGTGCCAGCAGCGAGGGACTAGCGGGAGCGATCCCAGATACGCAGTATTTT. Residues: CASSEGLAGAIPDTQYF.

The chain has TRBV27 and TRBJ1-1, with D tentatively TRBD1 (5 bases). V was pared by 2 bases and J by 6 bases, with 10 bases between. CDR3 length: 13 residues. Per the germline V gene, CDR1 is MNHEY and CDR2 is SMNVEV (reference sequence). DNA of the CDR3: TGTGCCAGCAGTTTAGTGGGGCACGCTGAAGCTTTCTTT. This gives the protein CASSLVGHAEAFF.

This clonotype was found once. The chain carries TRBV5-6 and TRBJ2-4; unclear D gene. V lost 1 base, J lost 9 bases, and 11 bases lay in between. CDR1 SGHDT and CDR2 YYEEEE come from the germline V gene. This CDR3 contains 13 residues. CDR3 region: CASSLPAGPIQYF. The DNA for the CDR3 is TGTGCCAGCAGCTTGCCGGCCGGACCCATTCAGTACTTC. The whole variable domain, remainder taken from reference TRBV5-6 and TRBJ2-4, is DAGVTQSPTHLIKTRGQQVTLRCSPKSGHDTVSWYQQALGQGPQFIFQYYEEEERQRGNFPDRFSGHQFPNYSSELNVNALLLGDSALYLCASSLPAGPIQYFGAGTRLSVL.

This clonotype was observed a few times. The chain uses TRBV7-9 and TRBJ2-5, with TRBD1 as a possible D gene (6 bases). The CDR3 runs to 17 residues. Germline V gives CDR1 SEHNR, CDR2 FQNEAQ (reference sequence). V was trimmed by 8 bases and J by 2 bases, leaving 24 bases between them. The CDR3 here is CASGGWGSDTSQETQYF. In DNA form, the CDR3 reads TGTGCCAGCGGGGGCTGGGGTAGCGATACTTCTCAAGAGACCCAGTACTTC.

The rearrangement joins TRBV6-5 to TRBJ2-1; 9 bases fit TRBD2. CDR3 length: 17 amino acids. Trimming cost V 2 bases and J 5 bases; bases outside gene matches: 10. CDR1 is MNHEY and CDR2 is SVGAGI in the germline V gene. The CDR3 region has the DNA TGTGCCAGCAGTTACGGTCGCGGGAGGGTAGTCCACAATGAGCAGTTCTTC. This sequence encodes CASSYGRGRVVHNEQFF.